These 5 T cell receptor beta chains originate from one sample sequenced in a study of blood T cell repertoires in COVID-19. Clones were read by immunoSEQ multiplex PCR, and TCRdb kept only the in-frame ones, dropping some. The table has 150,000 or so clones, around four fifths seen once. Sequenced: peripheral blood. These receptors were taken from a woman aged 40-49 years with active or convalescent COVID-19.

V is TRBV27 and J is TRBJ2-7, with a tentative D call TRBD1 (6 bases). CDR1 and CDR2 from the germline V gene are MNHEY and SMNVEV (reference sequence). CDR3 length equals 13 residues. V lost 5 bases to trimming and J lost 2 bases, with 10 bases between them. The CDR3 DNA follows: TGTGCCAGCAGTCCCCACAGGGCCTACGAGCAGTACTTC. It codes for CASSPHRAYEQYF.

The chain uses TRBV10-3 and TRBJ2-1, with 10 bases fitting TRBD2. J gave up 8 bases and V 5 bases, and 15 bases lay outside the gene matches. CDR1 is ENHRY and CDR2 is SYGVKD in the germline V gene. This CDR3 is built from 17 residues. CDR3 nucleotides: TGTGCCATCAGTACCGGCCCCACTAGCGGGATAGGGGATGAGCAGTTCTTC. This encodes CAISTGPTSGIGDEQFF.

This rearrangement joins TRBV19 to TRBJ1-1; 9 nucleotides align to TRBD1. CDR3 length: 16 residues. From germline, CDR1 is LNHDA and CDR2 SQIVND (reference sequence). J gave up 1 base and V 8 bases, and 11 bases lay outside the gene matches. The CDR3, as DNA: TGTGCCAGTTCCTCACAGGGGGCAGGAAAGAACACTGAAGCTTTCTTT. It yields the protein CASSSQGAGKNTEAFF.

The gene calls are TRBV19 and TRBJ1-1; TRBD1 aligns across 9 bases. The CDR3 sequence is 16 residues long. Germline V CDR1 and CDR2: LNHDA, SQIVND (reference sequence). With V trimmed by 7 bases and J by 3 bases, 12 bases remained unmatched. CDR3 DNA sequence: TGTGCCAGTAAGTATGGGGGGACAGGGTGTTACACTGAAGCTTTCTTT. This translates into CASKYGGTGCYTEAFF.

The CDR3 nucleotides are TGTGCCAGCAGCTTGAGGGACACTGAAGCTTTCTTT. Amino acids: CASSLRDTEAFF. The V call is TRBV7-9, the J call TRBJ1-1, with unresolved D. Germline CDR1 reads SEHNR; CDR2 reads FQNEAQ (reference sequence). V was clipped by 3 bases and J by 3 bases, with 5 bases between them. This CDR3 comprises 12 residues. The entire variable domain, with the rest obtained from reference TRBV7-9 and TRBJ1-1, is as follows: DTGVSQNPRHKITKRGQNVTFRCDPISEHNRLYWYRQTLGQGPEFLTYFQNEAQLEKSRLLSDRFSAERPKGSFSTLEIQRTEQGDSAMYLCASSLRDTEAFFGQGTRLTVV.